These 24 T cell receptor beta chains came from one sample sequenced in a study of cytomegalovirus exposure and HLA in healthy donors. Both 60 Vbeta primers and 13 Jbeta primers went into the PCR. Generated by immunoSEQ multiplex PCR, the TCRdb table keeps only in-frame clones and is missing some. The sample contains 100,000 to 120,000 clones, roughly four fifths of which appear only once. Sequences were obtained from PBMCs. These receptors came from a woman in her thirties in good health and CMV-seronegative.

The gene calls are TRBV6-6 and TRBJ2-7, with D maybe TRBD2 (6 bases). Trimming pared 7 bases from V and 3 bases from J, leaving 16 bases between. Germline CDR1 MNHNY, CDR2 SVGAGI (reference sequence). The CDR3 is 14 amino acids. CDR3 nucleotides: TGTGCCAGCACGCCCGGTGGAGGGGACTACGAGCAGTACTTC. Amino acid sequence: CASTPGGGDYEQYF.

This chain links TRBV7-9 with TRBJ2-7; D possibly corresponds to TRBD1 (5 bases). The length of the CDR3 is 15 residues. In germline, CDR1 is SEHNR, CDR2 FQNEAQ (reference sequence). V lost 4 bases to trimming and J lost 0 bases, with 13 bases between them. The CDR3 coding sequence is TGTGCCAGCAGCTCAGGGCCAGCGAGCTCCTACGAGCAGTACTTC. Its protein product is CASSSGPASSYEQYF.

The J gene is TRBJ2-1, the V gene TRBV29-1, with a possible D match to TRBD1 (6 bases). CDR3 size: 11 residues. Germline V CDR1 and CDR2: SQVTM, ANQGSEA. Trimming left V 6 bases short and J 10 bases short, with 13 bases between. In DNA, the CDR3 is TGCAGCGTGGCCGGGACACAAGAGCAGTTCTTC. Protein product: CSVAGTQEQFF.

This sequence joins TRBV2 and TRBJ1-1; 7 nucleotides agree with TRBD1. This CDR3 comprises 13 residues. Looked up from germline, CDR1 is SNHLY and CDR2 is FYNNEI. J was trimmed by 3 bases and V by 7 bases; bases with no gene match: 5. The chain's CDR3 is CASNRDRDTEAFF. The CDR3 DNA is TGTGCCAGCAATAGGGACAGAGACACTGAAGCTTTCTTT.

This chain joins TRBV5-1 and TRBJ2-1, with 10 bases lining up with TRBD2. Germline V gene data show CDR1 as SGHRS and CDR2 as YFSETQ. V shed 0 bases, J shed 9 bases, and the junction held 6 bases outside the gene matches. The CDR3 extends over 15 amino acids. The CDR3 protein is CASSLAPSGSAEQFF. DNA of the CDR3: TGCGCCAGCAGCTTGGCACCTAGCGGGAGTGCTGAGCAGTTCTTC.

This clone appeared a few times. The J gene is TRBJ1-4, the V gene TRBV18; D is perhaps TRBD1 (5 bases). Germline CDR1 reads KGHSH; CDR2 reads LQKENI. The length of the CDR3 is 14 residues. V was pared by 6 bases and J by 5 bases, with 13 bases between. CDR3 DNA: TGTGCCAGCTCGCGGACATCCGAGAATGAAAAACTGTTTTTT. Its protein product is CASSRTSENEKLFF.

The chain has TRBV12-5 and TRBJ1-2, with no clear D. CDR1 LGHNT and CDR2 FRNRAP come from the germline V gene. V lost 3 bases and J 8 bases, leaving 16 bases between the germline ends. CDR3 size: 14 residues. The CDR3 bases are TGTGCTAGTGGTTTCCCCTTAGAGGGCTGCGGCTACACCTTC. This gives the protein CASGFPLEGCGYTF.

This chain connects TRBV11-2 to TRBJ2-1; 8 bases align to TRBD2. The V gene's germline CDR1 is SGHAT and CDR2 FQNNGV. V gave up 0 bases and J gave up 8 bases; unmatched junction bases: 15. The CDR3 is made up of 18 amino acids. CDR3 amino acids: CASSLDAGASGFGYEQFF. The CDR3 DNA follows: TGTGCCAGCAGCTTAGACGCTGGGGCTAGCGGGTTTGGGTATGAGCAGTTCTTC. Based on the CDR3 plus reference TRBV11-2 and TRBJ2-1, the full variable domain is EAGVAQSPRYKIIEKRQSVAFWCNPISGHATLYWYQQILGQGPKLLIQFQNNGVVDDSQLPKDRFSAERLKGVDSTLKIQPAKLEDSAVYLCASSLDAGASGFGYEQFFGPGTRLTVL.

This clone has more than one count but fewer than ten. J is TRBJ2-7 and V is TRBV15; TRBD1 matches at 10 bases. Germline CDR1 LNHNV, CDR2 YYDKDF (reference sequence). The CDR3 loop spans 17 amino acids. Trimming took 1 base from V and 1 from J; bases not matched to a gene: 7. The CDR3 sequence: CATSRAGTGAFSYEQYF. Here the CDR3 DNA reads TGTGCCACCAGCAGAGCCGGGACAGGGGCATTTTCCTACGAGCAGTACTTC.

The chain links TRBV5-1 to TRBJ1-2; D is perhaps TRBD1 (6 bases). The V end was cut by 0 bases, the J end by 6 bases, with 12 bases between. This CDR3 contains 14 residues. Germline values: CDR1 SGHRS, CDR2 YFSETQ. The CDR3 reads CASSLVPAGDGYTF. The CDR3 nucleotides are TGCGCCAGCAGCTTGGTTCCGGCAGGGGATGGCTACACCTTC.

This clone was counted between two and nine times. This rearrangement joins TRBV6-5 to TRBJ2-3; TRBD1 agrees at 7 bases. The germline V gene has CDR1 MNHEY and CDR2 SVGAGI. The CDR3 is 14 residues long. The trim removed 1 base at V and 4 bases at J, leaving 2 bases unmatched. The CDR3 spells CASSYYGTADTQYF. CDR3 DNA: TGTGCCAGCAGTTACTATGGGACAGCAGATACGCAGTATTTT.

The V and J genes are TRBV30 and TRBJ1-2, with D maybe TRBD1 (6 bases). The CDR3 runs 12 residues. Trimming pared 5 bases from V and 1 base from J, leaving 8 bases between. CDR1 and CDR2 (germline): GTSNPN, SVGIG (reference sequence). CDR3 sequence (DNA): TGTGCCTGGGGACAGCTTAACTATGGCTACACCTTC. Protein: CAWGQLNYGYTF.

V and J are TRBV13 and TRBJ2-7; D is uncertain. The CDR3 has 13 residues. Germline CDR1 and CDR2: PRHDT and FYEKMQ (reference sequence). The V and J ends lost 5 bases and 0 bases respectively, with 8 bases between them. DNA for the CDR3: TGTGCCAGCAGCATCCTAAGCTCCTACGAGCAGTACTTC. It encodes CASSILSSYEQYF.

The genes are TRBV4-3 and TRBJ2-5; TRBD1 is a possible D gene (6 bases). V lost 0 bases and J 1 base, leaving 15 bases between the germline ends. Germline lookup yields CDR1 LGHNA and CDR2 YSLEER. The CDR3 loop spans 17 amino acids. The CDR3: CASSQDRQAIAQETQYF. The CDR3 nucleotides are TGCGCCAGCAGCCAAGATCGACAGGCAATAGCCCAAGAGACCCAGTACTTC.

In this sample, this clone turned up once. The J gene is TRBJ1-1, the V gene TRBV14; possible D gene TRBD1, 5 bases. Germline-derived CDR1 and CDR2 are SGHDN and FVKESK. There are 17 residues in the CDR3. Trimming left V 0 bases short and J 5 bases short, with 19 bases between. The chain's CDR3 is CASSQDHGLSRGTEAFF. The CDR3 DNA reads TGTGCCAGCAGCCAAGATCATGGGCTTTCTAGGGGTACTGAAGCTTTCTTT.

The chain combines TRBV29-1 with TRBJ2-1, with D perhaps matching TRBD2 (5 bases). The germline gives CDR1 SQVTM, CDR2 ANQGSEA. V was pared by 5 bases and J by 8 bases, with 28 bases between. The CDR3 is 17 residues long. This CDR3 is CSVPPLTGEGFWDEQFF. In DNA, the CDR3 is TGCAGCGTTCCCCCCCTGACTGGTGAGGGATTTTGGGATGAGCAGTTCTTC.

The chain has TRBV7-9 and TRBJ1-1, with 10 bases lining up with TRBD1. The CDR3 is 15 residues long. CDR1 and CDR2 from the germline V gene are SEHNR and FQNEAQ (reference sequence). V lost 5 bases and J lost 7; bases outside the gene matches: 10. CDR3 loop: CASSADRGSKDEAFF. The CDR3 DNA reads as TGTGCCAGCAGCGCGGACAGGGGGAGTAAGGATGAAGCTTTCTTT.

The gene calls are TRBV7-9 and TRBJ2-1; D is ambiguous. V was clipped by 5 bases and J by 5 bases, with 10 bases between them. Germline assignment: CDR1 SEHNR and CDR2 FQNEAQ (reference sequence). The CDR3 loop spans 13 amino acids. CDR3 region: CASSPPSHNEQFF. DNA for the CDR3: TGTGCCAGCAGCCCCCCGTCCCACAATGAGCAGTTCTTC.

This clone was detected a few times. The chain carries TRBV30 and TRBJ2-7; the match to TRBD1 covers 7 bases. With V trimmed by 4 bases and J by 3 bases, 0 bases remained unmatched. The CDR3 is 11 amino acids. Germline V gene sequence: CDR1 GTSNPN, CDR2 SVGIG (reference sequence). The CDR3 DNA follows: TGTGCCTGGACAGGGGGCTACGAGCAGTACTTC. Translated, it gives CAWTGGYEQYF.

This clone occurred a few times. Germline and junction disagree at one end, which may indicate a read error. The rearrangement uses TRBV28 and TRBJ1-4, with TRBD1 matching 12 bases. Per the germline V gene, CDR1 is MDHEN and CDR2 is SYDVKM. The CDR3 is made up of 17 amino acids. The CDR3 is CASTLSRDRGRGEKLFF. Here the CDR3 DNA reads TGTGCCAGCACTTTATCCCGGGACAGGGGGCGCGGTGAAAAACTGTTTTTT.

This clone came up a few times. This sequence joins TRBV7-2 and TRBJ2-1, with 11 nucleotides matching TRBD2. The CDR3 has 16 residues. Unmatched junction bases numbered 6, after V lost 3 bases and J lost 5 bases. Germline values: CDR1 SGHTA, CDR2 FQGNSA. The CDR3 DNA is TGTGCCAGCAGCTTGATCGGGACTAGCGGTAACAATGAGCAGTTCTTC. Amino acid sequence: CASSLIGTSGNNEQFF.

The chain employs TRBV4-3 and TRBJ2-3; no clear D. V lost 5 bases and J 0 bases, leaving 15 bases between the germline ends. The CDR3 contains 16 residues. CDR1 LGHNA and CDR2 YSLEER come from the germline V gene. The CDR3 region is CASSGLGTQSTDTQYF. The CDR3 DNA reads TGCGCCAGCAGCGGCCTAGGAACACAAAGCACAGATACGCAGTATTTT.

This clone was seen more than once but under ten times. The chain joins TRBV4-2 to TRBJ2-5; perhaps TRBD1 as D (6 bases). Deletions cut 0 bases from V and 4 bases from J, with 9 bases between. CDR1 LGHNA and CDR2 YNFKEQ come from the germline V gene. The CDR3 is 14 residues long. Here the CDR3 reads CASSQDLGGETQYF. The CDR3 DNA sequence: TGTGCCAGCAGCCAAGATCTAGGGGGAGAGACCCAGTACTTC.

This chain links TRBV9 with TRBJ2-1, with D uncertain. The CDR3 consists of 15 residues. CDR1 and CDR2 from the germline V gene are SGDLS and YYNGEE. The V end was cut by 0 bases, the J end by 0 bases, with 7 bases between. Here the CDR3 DNA reads TGTGCCAGCAGCGTAGGAGTAACCTCCTACAATGAGCAGTTCTTC. It yields the protein CASSVGVTSYNEQFF.